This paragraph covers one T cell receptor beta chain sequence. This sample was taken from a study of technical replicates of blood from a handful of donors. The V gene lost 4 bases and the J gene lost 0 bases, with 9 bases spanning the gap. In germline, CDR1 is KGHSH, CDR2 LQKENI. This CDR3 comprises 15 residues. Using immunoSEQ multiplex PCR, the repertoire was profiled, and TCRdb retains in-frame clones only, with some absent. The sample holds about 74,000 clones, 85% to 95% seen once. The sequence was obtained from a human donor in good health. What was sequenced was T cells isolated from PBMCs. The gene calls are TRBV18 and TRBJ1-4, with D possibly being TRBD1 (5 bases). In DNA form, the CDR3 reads TGTGCCAGCTCACAGGGGTTATCAACTAATGAAAAACTGTTTTTT. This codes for CASSQGLSTNEKLFF. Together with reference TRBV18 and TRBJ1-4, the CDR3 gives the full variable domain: NAGVMQNPRHLVRRRGQEARLRCSPMKGHSHVYWYRQLPEEGLKFMVYLQKENIIDESGMPKERFSAEFPKEGPSILRIQQVVRGDSAAYFCASSQGLSTNEKLFFGSGTQLSVL.